Following are 10 T cell receptor beta chains from one sample sequenced in a study of shared clonotypes between healthy human individuals. TCRdb keeps only in-frame clones here, not all; method: immunoSEQ multiplex PCR. The table records under 600,000 clones, 75% to 80% of them present only once. Source material: PBMCs. These receptors all come from a woman in her thirties or forties in good health. Some clones in this sample may be carry-over from other donors' samples.

The chain is built from TRBV19 and TRBJ2-1; D perhaps matches TRBD2 (6 bases). This CDR3 is 13 amino acids long. The germline V gene encodes CDR1 LNHDA and CDR2 SQIVND (reference sequence). V was trimmed by 4 bases and J by 3 bases, leaving 7 bases between them. The CDR3 region has the DNA TGTGCCAGTAGTAAGGGACTCTACAATGAGCAGTTCTTC. Protein sequence: CASSKGLYNEQFF.

The V and J genes are TRBV5-1 and TRBJ2-6, with no clear D. Germline lookup yields CDR1 SGHRS and CDR2 YFSETQ. CDR3 length: 18 amino acids. V lost 0 bases to trimming and J lost 0 bases, with 13 bases between them. CDR3 bases: TGCGCCAGCAGCTTGGAAGGCAGTTTGAGCTCTGGGGCCAACGTCCTGACTTTC. Amino acids: CASSLEGSLSSGANVLTF.

The sample holds one count of this clone. V usage is TRBV7-6 and J usage is TRBJ1-5; D perhaps matches TRBD1 (5 bases). CDR1 is SGHVS and CDR2 is FNYEAQ in the germline V gene. CDR3 length: 13 residues. Trimming removed 3 bases at V and 3 bases at J, with 6 bases between. The CDR3 spells CASSFGHNQPQHF. The CDR3 DNA sequence: TGTGCCAGCAGCTTCGGACACAATCAGCCCCAGCATTTT.

The chain uses TRBV7-2 and TRBJ2-3; TRBD2 agrees at 13 bases. V gave up 5 bases and J gave up 4 bases; unmatched junction bases: 15. The germline CDR1 and CDR2 sequences are SGHTA and FQGNSA. This CDR3 has 19 residues. The CDR3 reads CASSDRRGGLAGVADTQYF. The CDR3 DNA reads as TGTGCCAGCAGCGACAGAAGGGGAGGACTAGCGGGAGTGGCAGATACGCAGTATTTT. The entire variable domain, with the rest obtained from reference TRBV7-2 and TRBJ2-3, is as follows: GAGVSQSPSNKVTEKGKDVELRCDPISGHTALYWYRQSLGQGLEFLIYFQGNSAPDKSGLPSDRFSAERTGGSVSTLTIQRTQQEDSAVYLCASSDRRGGLAGVADTQYFGPGTRLTVL.

A word on this clone: This sequence may be a read error, since a much larger clone differs from it by one base. The chain has TRBV11-1 and TRBJ2-5, with no clear D. Germline CDR1 is SGHAT and CDR2 is FQDESV (reference sequence). V dropped 1 base and J dropped 3 bases, with 0 bases sitting between them. This CDR3 is 11 amino acids long. The CDR3 nucleotides are TGTGCCAGCAGCTTAGAAGAGACCCAGTACTTC. This translates into CASSLEETQYF. The complete variable domain, with remaining parts taken from reference TRBV11-1 and TRBJ2-5, reads EAEVAQSPRYKITEKSQAVAFWCDPISGHATLYWYRQILGQGPELLVQFQDESVVDDSQLPKDRFSAERLKGVDSTLKIQPAELGDSAMYLCASSLEETQYFGPGTRLLVL.

V is TRBV7-8 and J is TRBJ2-3; the D is unclear. The V gene lost 1 base and the J gene lost 3 bases, with 11 bases spanning the gap. Per the germline V gene, CDR1 is SGHVS and CDR2 is FQNEAQ. This CDR3 is built from 15 residues. CDR3 DNA sequence: TGTGCCAGCAGCTTAGTATCCAGACGGACAGATACGCAGTATTTT. The encoded protein is CASSLVSRRTDTQYF.

This chain connects TRBV9 to TRBJ2-2, with TRBD2 matching over 7 bases. The junction had 15 bases not matched to a gene; V was cut back by 0 bases and J by 7 bases. Looked up from germline, CDR1 is SGDLS and CDR2 is YYNGEE. The CDR3 sequence is 18 residues long. DNA of the CDR3: TGTGCCAGCAGCGTAGGGGACCTGAGAGCGGGATTAAGCGGGGAGCTGTTTTTT. It codes for CASSVGDLRAGLSGELFF.

This CDR3 reads CASSVTATNEKLFF. The CDR3 nucleotides are TGTGCCAGCAGCGTAACAGCAACTAATGAAAAACTGTTTTTT. The chain couples TRBV9 to TRBJ1-4, with no clear D. Germline CDR1 and CDR2: SGDLS and YYNGEE. This CDR3 comprises 14 residues. Trimming pared 1 base from V and 0 bases from J, leaving 4 bases between.

The rearrangement joins TRBV18 to TRBJ2-1; 10 bases line up with TRBD2. This CDR3 is built from 16 residues. CDR1 and CDR2 from the germline V gene are KGHSH and LQKENI. The junction had 11 bases not matched to a gene; V was cut back by 6 bases and J by 6 bases. CDR3 in DNA: TGTGCCAGCTCCCCTTCTAGCGGGAGTTTGAGCAATGAGCAGTTCTTC. The encoded protein is CASSPSSGSLSNEQFF.

This chain joins TRBV10-3 and TRBJ2-5; maybe TRBD2 (5 bases). Germline CDR1 is ENHRY and CDR2 is SYGVKD. There are 12 residues in the CDR3. V gave up 8 bases and J gave up 2 bases, with 9 bases separating them. CDR3 amino acids: CAIAREQETQYF. CDR3 bases: TGTGCCATCGCGAGGGAACAAGAGACCCAGTACTTC.